The 9 T cell receptor beta chains reported below all come from one sample, sequenced in a study of blood T cells in healthy people across ages. A sample-barcoded 5' primer and a J-beta primer mix were used in a second PCR of about 7 to 12 cycles. TCRdb ran MiXCR on the 5' RACE reads and lists one entry per CDR3 protein. This table has fewer than 2,000,000 distinct CDR3 sequences, approximately 40% appearing once. Sequencing was performed on blood. These receptors were taken from a human donor in good health.

V usage is TRBV29-1 and J usage is TRBJ2-3, with 9 nucleotides matching TRBD2. Germline values: CDR1 SQVTM, CDR2 ANQGSEA. The length of the CDR3 is 13 residues. The junction had 7 bases not matched to a gene; V was cut back by 7 bases and J by 5 bases. In DNA, the CDR3 is TGCAGCGGGGGGCTAGCGGGGTTAGATACGCAGTATTTT. This translates into CSGGLAGLDTQYF.

This chain uses TRBV9 with TRBJ1-1, with D possibly TRBD1 on 5 matching bases. V was pared by 5 bases and J by 6 bases, with 14 bases between. Germline CDR1 and CDR2: SGDLS and YYNGEE. The CDR3 runs 13 residues. The CDR3 protein is CASSEIDSSEAFF. CDR3 nucleotides: TGTGCCAGCAGTGAGATCGACAGTTCTGAAGCTTTCTTT.

Concerning this clonotype: As the CDR3 is not closed by the conserved phenylalanine or tryptophan, this likely results from a read error. This chain joins TRBV4-2 and TRBJ1-2, with D possibly matching TRBD1 (5 bases). The germline gives CDR1 LGHNA, CDR2 YNFKEQ. V dropped 1 base and J dropped 0 bases, with 9 bases sitting between them. This CDR3 comprises 15 residues. This CDR3 reads CASSQVGGANYGYTV. CDR3 nucleotides: TGTGCCAGCAGCCAAGTAGGAGGGGCTAACTATGGCTACACCGTC.

This chain connects TRBV4-3 to TRBJ1-6; D is unclear. This CDR3 region has 14 residues. Trimming removed 0 bases from V and 7 bases from J, with 7 bases in between. CDR1 and CDR2 from the germline V gene are LGHNA and YSLEER. The CDR3 nucleotides are TGCGCCAGCAGCCAAGATCGTTGGAATTCACCCCTCCACTTT. Translated: CASSQDRWNSPLHF.

The gene calls are TRBV20-1 and TRBJ1-4, with D unresolved. V shed 6 bases and J shed 8 bases, with 16 bases lying between them. Germline-derived CDR1 and CDR2 are DFQATT and SNEGSKA (reference sequence). CDR3 length: 13 residues. CDR3 DNA: TGCAGTGCCGCAAAGGGTAAACTGGAAAAACTGTTTTTT. Protein: CSAAKGKLEKLFF.

The rearrangement joins TRBV3-1 to TRBJ2-1, with D possibly TRBD2 on 5 matching bases. V was pared by 1 base and J by 10 bases, with 11 bases between. From germline, CDR1 is LGHDT and CDR2 YNNKEL (reference sequence). The CDR3 has 13 amino acids. DNA for the CDR3: TGTGCCAGCAGCCAAGGAGGGAAGCCGGAGCAGTTCTTC. The encoded protein is CASSQGGKPEQFF.

This clonotype was seen a handful of times. V gene TRBV6-5 combines with J gene TRBJ2-7; no clear D gene. Trimming took 0 bases from V and 3 from J, leaving 12 bases between them. CDR1 and CDR2 from the germline V gene are MNHEY and SVGAGI. This CDR3 is built from 15 residues. The DNA for the CDR3 is TGTGCCAGCAGTTACTCGTTGACGGCCCACTACGAGCAGTACTTC. It encodes CASSYSLTAHYEQYF.

The count of this clonotype is one. The gene calls are TRBV20-1 and TRBJ2-6; unclear D gene. V lost 3 bases to trimming and J lost 0 bases, with 18 bases between them. The germline V gene encodes CDR1 DFQATT and CDR2 SNEGSKA (reference sequence). The CDR3 contains 18 residues. The CDR3 region has the DNA TGCAGTGCTAGCGTCCTGAGAACGGGCAGCTCTGGGGCCAACGTCCTGACTTTC. It yields the protein CSASVLRTGSSGANVLTF.

This clonotype was recorded a few times. V gene TRBV30 combines with J gene TRBJ2-3; D is uncertain. V was clipped by 0 bases and J by 6 bases, with 13 bases between them. The length of the CDR3 is 14 residues. Germline V gene sequence: CDR1 GTSNPN, CDR2 SVGIG (reference sequence). The CDR3 region has the DNA TGTGCCTGGAGTGTACCAGCGAGTGGTGATACGCAGTATTTT. Translation gives CAWSVPASGDTQYF.